This T cell receptor (beta chain) was recorded in a study of human CD8 memory T cell subsets (dated by TCRdb to 2020 to 2022). With regard to the full study: TCRbeta repertoires of stem-like (TSTEM), progenitor exhausted-like (TPEX) and effector memory CD8+ T cell subsets were compared to assess their clonal relationships. More than 5 donors each provided TSTEM, TPEX and effector memory subsets, from which TCRbeta repertoires were obtained. What the work shows at the level of the full study, not this receptor alone: TSTEM and TPEX subsets showed similarly high normalized Shannon-Wiener diversity, whereas effector memory subsets were comparatively less diverse. Clonotypes were shared with effector memory cells by both stem-like subsets, but only minimal overlap was found between TSTEM and TPEX repertoires, suggesting distinct antigen spectra. Greater repertoire diversity in TSTEM than in TPEX subsets was suggested by Chao1 estimates, potentially reflecting a broader range of specificities. Only TCRbeta chains were sequenced, and repertoire comparisons rested on five or six donors tested with paired t-tests and Bonferroni correction.

A Human TCR Profiling Kit was used to prepare UMI-labeled 5' RACE TCRbeta libraries. The same number of PCR cycles was used to prepare all TCRbeta libraries in parallel. Per the authors' processing: Each TCRbeta library contained between about 2,700 and 20,000 functional CDR3beta clonotypes. MIGEC 1.2.9 was used for UMI extraction and consensus assembly, with a minimum of three reads required per UMI. MiXCR 3.0.3 was used to extract the in-frame CDR3beta repertoires. Diversity metrics were computed in VDJtools 1.2.1 after downsampling each sample to 42,000 randomly selected UMIs. For each sample pair, the repertoire overlap metrics D, R and F2 were calculated in VDJtools using the top 3,000 clones. The reads were reprocessed in TCRdb, with one entry per CDR3 protein sequence and no accompanying DNA. The V and J calls here are based on TCRdb, not the publication. Per the sample table, the count is under 13,000 distinct CDR3 sequences. The top ten constitute roughly 15% of the sample.

Counted from cysteine to phenylalanine, this CDR3 has 14 amino acids. No DNA is listed. According to the germline V gene, CDR1 reads MDHEN and CDR2 reads SYDVKM. Peripheral blood mononuclear cells were isolated from healthy donor buffy coats by density gradient separation. Negative magnetic separation using EasySep or MojoSort CD8+ T cell isolation kits was how the study enriched total CD8+ T cells. For each subset, total RNA was extracted using an RNeasy Mini Kit from duplicate vials of about 150,000 sorted CD8+ T cells. PBMCs were used either fresh or after being cryopreserved in fetal bovine serum containing about 11% DMSO. CD8+ T cell subsets were sorted to purity by fluorescence-activated cell sorting on a FACSAria III. As concerns this clonotype: What antigen it recognizes has not been identified.

The specimen sequenced was CD8+ T cells from PBMCs. This chain is built from TRBV28 and TRBJ2-5; TCRdb reports TRBD1, a call that lacks DNA to check it against. This clonotype was obtained from a human donor in good health. Here the CDR3 is given as CASSSGTTGETQYF.